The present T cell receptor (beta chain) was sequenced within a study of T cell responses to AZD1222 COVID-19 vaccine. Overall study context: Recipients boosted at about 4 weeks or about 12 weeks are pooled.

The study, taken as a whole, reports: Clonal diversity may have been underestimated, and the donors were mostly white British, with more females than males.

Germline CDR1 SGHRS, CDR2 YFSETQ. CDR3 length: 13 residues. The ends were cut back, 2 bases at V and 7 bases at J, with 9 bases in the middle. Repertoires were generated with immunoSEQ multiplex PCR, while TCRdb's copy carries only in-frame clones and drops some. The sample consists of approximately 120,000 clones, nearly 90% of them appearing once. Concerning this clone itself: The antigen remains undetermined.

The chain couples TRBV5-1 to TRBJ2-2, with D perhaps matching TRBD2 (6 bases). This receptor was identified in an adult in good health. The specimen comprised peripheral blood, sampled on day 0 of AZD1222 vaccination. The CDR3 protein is CASSFGGDGELFF. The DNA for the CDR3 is TGCGCCAGCAGCTTCGGGGGTGACGGGGAGCTGTTTTTT.